The present T cell receptor beta chain was sequenced within a study of blood T cell repertoires in COVID-19 (dated by TCRdb to the early 2020s). For the study in its entirety: Samples from collaborators originated in the United States, Italy and Spain and spanned both the acute and convalescent phases of COVID-19. The samples were drawn from two sources: the first 160 participants of the ongoing ImmuneRACE study, and 1,000 to 1,500 subjects contributed by 6 global collaborators. HLA class I and class II types, where available, came from metadata supplied by the sample provider rather than from assay-based typing. The material from the prospective study consisted of cDNA or gDNA derived from T cells, B-cell-depleted T cells, or PBMCs. The sample metadata nearly always contained a de-identified subject ID, COVID-19 status, age in years and sex. Deeply sampled blood TCRbeta repertoires from subjects exposed to, actively infected with, or recovered from COVID-19 were included in the dataset. The repertoires were released in a freely available public database meant as a resource for research on the immune response to SARS-CoV-2.

A word on this clone: This clone's antigen is unknown. It has no much larger one-base neighbor in the sample; base qualities were not kept.

TCRbeta CDR3 regions were amplified from genomic DNA by means of the immunoSEQ Assay, a bias-controlled multiplex PCR. The original pipeline was this. The number of nucleated cells in each sample was estimated from the amplification of reference gene primers within the assay. To quantify the absolute abundance of each unique TCRbeta CDR3 rearrangement, sequence reads were collapsed and filtered. For each sample, productive Simpson clonality was calculated by taking the square root of Simpson's diversity index across productive rearrangements. The table was pulled from immuneACCESS by TCRdb, which kept in-frame rearrangements only. Such tables lose some clones; where checked, under half of the loss comes from unresolved V genes, and the rest has no known cause. The DNA was the basis for D and trimming; V, J and clone size are from that table. Counted in this sample were approximately 130,000 clones; 75% to 90% of them appeared once. The leading ten clones occupy around 4.7% of the sample.

General study outcomes and caveats: The amount of clinical and demographic metadata varied by source and participant and was provided uncurated.

Each collaborating institution followed its own protocols to collect whole blood in K2EDTA tubes. For TCRbeta analysis, collaborators shipped samples as frozen whole blood, isolated PBMCs, or DNA extracted from either of those sample types. The source is a human donor in a cohort sampled during active COVID-19. The sequenced sample consisted of peripheral blood.

The CDR3 is CASSLELAGGGDTQYF. At the DNA level, the sequence is TGTGCCAGCAGCTTAGAACTAGCGGGAGGAGGAGATACGCAGTATTTT. This chain is built from TRBV11-3 and TRBJ2-3, and TRBD2 matches 12 of the central bases. V lost 0 bases and J lost 5 bases, and the count of bases not matched to a germline gene is 3. Reading from cysteine to phenylalanine, the CDR3 counts 16 amino acids. Only the CDR3 region is kept as DNA, spanning 48 bases read in frame from base 1. CDR1 and CDR2, per the germline V gene, are SGHNT and YENEEA.